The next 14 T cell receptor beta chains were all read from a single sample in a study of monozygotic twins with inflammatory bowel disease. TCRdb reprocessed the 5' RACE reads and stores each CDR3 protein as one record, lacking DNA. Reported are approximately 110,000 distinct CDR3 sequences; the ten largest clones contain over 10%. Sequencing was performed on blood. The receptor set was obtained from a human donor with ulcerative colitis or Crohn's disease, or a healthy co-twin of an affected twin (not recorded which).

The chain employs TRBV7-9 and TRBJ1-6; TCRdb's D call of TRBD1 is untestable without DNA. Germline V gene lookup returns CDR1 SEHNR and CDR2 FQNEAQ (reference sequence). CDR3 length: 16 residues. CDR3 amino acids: CASSSFSGDPNSPLHF.

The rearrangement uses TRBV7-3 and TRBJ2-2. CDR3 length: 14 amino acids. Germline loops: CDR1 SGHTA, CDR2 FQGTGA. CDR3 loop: CASSNGGNTGELFF.

The CDR3 sequence is CALGWGGDYGYTF. This sequence joins TRBV10-3 and TRBJ1-2; lacking DNA, the TRBD1 call made by TCRdb goes unchecked. The CDR3 consists of 13 residues. The germline V gene has CDR1 ENHRY and CDR2 SYGVKD.

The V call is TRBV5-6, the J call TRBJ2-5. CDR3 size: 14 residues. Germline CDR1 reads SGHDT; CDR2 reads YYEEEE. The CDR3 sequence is CASSLDRGLETQYF.

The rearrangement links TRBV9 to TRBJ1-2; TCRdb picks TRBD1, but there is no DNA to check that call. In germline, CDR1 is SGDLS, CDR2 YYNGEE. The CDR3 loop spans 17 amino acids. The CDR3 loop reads CASSTLERQPPNYGYTF.

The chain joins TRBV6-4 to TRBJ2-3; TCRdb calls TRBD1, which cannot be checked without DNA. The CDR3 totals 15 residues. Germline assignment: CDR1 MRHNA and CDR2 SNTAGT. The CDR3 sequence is CASSSGLGSTDTQYF.

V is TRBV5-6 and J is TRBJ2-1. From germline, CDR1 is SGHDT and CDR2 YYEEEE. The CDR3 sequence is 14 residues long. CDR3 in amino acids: CASLYGSSYNEQFF. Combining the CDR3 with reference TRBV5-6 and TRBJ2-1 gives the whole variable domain DAGVTQSPTHLIKTRGQQVTLRCSPKSGHDTVSWYQQALGQGPQFIFQYYEEEERQRGNFPDRFSGHQFPNYSSELNVNALLLGDSALYLCASLYGSSYNEQFFGPGTRLTVL.

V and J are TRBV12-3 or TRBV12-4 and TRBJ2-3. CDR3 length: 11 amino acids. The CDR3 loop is CASSLDSKQYF.

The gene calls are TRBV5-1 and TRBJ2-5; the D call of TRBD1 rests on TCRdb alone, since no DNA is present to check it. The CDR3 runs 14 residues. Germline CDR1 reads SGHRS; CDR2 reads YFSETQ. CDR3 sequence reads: CASSFSGPEETQYF.

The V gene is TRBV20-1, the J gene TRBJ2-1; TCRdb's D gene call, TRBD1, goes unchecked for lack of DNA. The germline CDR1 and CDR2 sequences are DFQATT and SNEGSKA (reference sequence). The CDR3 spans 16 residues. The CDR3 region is CSAKGTGALTYNEQFF.

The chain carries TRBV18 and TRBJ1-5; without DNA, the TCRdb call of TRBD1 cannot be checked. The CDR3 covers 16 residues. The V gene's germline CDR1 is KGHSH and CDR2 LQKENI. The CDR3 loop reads CASSPLGGWGNQPQHF.

The CDR3 loop reads CASSVGLAGVNEQYF. The chain is built from TRBV5-1 and TRBJ2-7; TCRdb's assignment of TRBD2 cannot be checked, as there is no DNA. Looked up from germline, CDR1 is SGHRS and CDR2 is YFSETQ. The CDR3 loop spans 15 amino acids.

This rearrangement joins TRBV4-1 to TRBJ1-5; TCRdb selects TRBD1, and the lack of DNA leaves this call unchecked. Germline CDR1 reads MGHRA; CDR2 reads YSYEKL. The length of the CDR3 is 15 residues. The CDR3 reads CASSQGAMSNQPQHF.

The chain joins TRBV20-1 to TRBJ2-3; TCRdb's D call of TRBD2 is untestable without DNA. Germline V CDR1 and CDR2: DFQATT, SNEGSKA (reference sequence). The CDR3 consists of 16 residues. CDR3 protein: CSARDPGGRGTDTQYF.